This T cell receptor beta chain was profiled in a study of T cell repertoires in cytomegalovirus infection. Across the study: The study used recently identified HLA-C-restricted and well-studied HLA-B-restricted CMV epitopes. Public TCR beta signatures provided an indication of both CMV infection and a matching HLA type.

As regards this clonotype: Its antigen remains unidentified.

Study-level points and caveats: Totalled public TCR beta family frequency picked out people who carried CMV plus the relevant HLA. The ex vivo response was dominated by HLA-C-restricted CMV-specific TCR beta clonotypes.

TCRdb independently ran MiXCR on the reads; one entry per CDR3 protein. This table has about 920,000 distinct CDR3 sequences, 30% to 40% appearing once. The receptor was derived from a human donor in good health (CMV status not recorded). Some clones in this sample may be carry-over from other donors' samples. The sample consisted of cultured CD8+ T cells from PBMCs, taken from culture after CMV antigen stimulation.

DNA of the CDR3: TGTGCCAGCAGTTTCTTACTCGAGGGGGGGCAGAACACTGAAGCTTTCTTT. This gives the protein CASSFLLEGGQNTEAFF. The chain links TRBV28 to TRBJ1-1; D perhaps matches TRBD1 (6 bases). With 3 bases removed from V and 1 base from J, the gap between germline ends came to 18 bases. Germline V CDR1 and CDR2: MDHEN, SYDVKM. The CDR3 runs to 17 residues.